This T cell receptor beta chain was documented in a study of regulatory T cells in long-lasting Graves disease. Germline values: CDR1 DFQATT, CDR2 SNEGSKA (reference sequence). V lost 7 bases and J 4 bases, leaving 10 bases between the germline ends. The length of the CDR3 is 11 residues. General study findings and limits: It is possible that accuracy was reduced by the small size of the sample.

This clonotype showed up many times. As yet, its antigen is unknown. Arm-PCR with iRepertoire HTBI primers amplified the CDR3 regions for these TCR beta libraries. TCRdb re-called the multiplex PCR reads through MiXCR, storing one row per CDR3 protein. In the table there are roughly 320,000 distinct CDR3 sequences, over 15% of which are singletons. Specified time point: newly diagnosed GD, antithyroid drugs for less than 3 months. PBMCs provided the RNA from which the TCR library was made. In addition, the sample was reused for a study of T cells in Graves' hyperthyroidism and ophthalmopathy. This second study notes: The HTBI primer set was used in a first-round RT-PCR of the TCR CDR3.

This specimen consisted of peripheral blood mononuclear cells (PBMCs), obtained at new diagnosis, from a patient treated with antithyroid drugs. The origin of this receptor is a man aged 35-49 years with Graves disease. The genes are TRBV20-1 and TRBJ2-5; possible D gene TRBD2, 6 bases. CDR3 sequence: CSGAEGETQYF. CDR3 DNA: TGCAGTGGCGCGGAGGGAGAGACCCAGTACTTC.